The clone carrying this T cell receptor beta chain was seen just once. Its target is unknown. This specimen belongs to a study of OX40 agonist ivuxolimab in advanced cancers. Study-level information: Ivuxolimab doses were 0.01, 0.1, 0.3, 1.5, 3 or 10 mg/kg every 2 weeks.

Peripheral blood came from all dose cohorts at three timepoints. Only in-frame clones appear in the TCRdb table, and some are missing; sequencing was by immunoSEQ multiplex PCR. The sample has about 23,000 clones; roughly 80% are singletons. General study findings and limits: Among some nonresponders, normalized T-cell clonal expansion was also low. Partly responding patients at 0.1-3.0 mg/kg showed some of the smallest clonal expansion.

The specimen was CD4+ or CD8+ T cells sorted from blood, collected in a trial of the OX40 agonist ivuxolimab. The sequence was collected from an adult with an advanced solid tumor such as melanoma, head and neck, liver or kidney cancer.

CDR3 in DNA: TGTGCCAGCAGCCTACAGGGTGCAGATACGCAGTATTTT. Translation: CASSLQGADTQYF. The rearrangement joins TRBV14 to TRBJ2-3, with D tentatively TRBD1 (6 bases). From germline, CDR1 is SGHDN and CDR2 FVKESK. This CDR3 comprises 13 residues. Trimming cost V 4 bases and J 4 bases, with 9 bases left between them.